The subject of this entry is one T cell receptor beta chain. This clonotype has a count of ten or more. The antigen it recognizes is unknown. Base-call qualities are not available, and no considerably larger clone is one nucleotide away. Library preparation used RT-PCR. Sequencing was performed on an Illumina HiSeq 2500. TCRdb reanalyzed the raw reads on its own, using fastp at Q25 for trimming and MiXCR for clone calling, and kept in-frame beta chains. Each entry merges the rows of one CDR3 protein and shows their most common DNA and genes. The sample table shows roughly 160,000 distinct CDR3 sequences, and about 10% are seen once. Roughly a third of the sample comes from the top ten. Relative to germline, V is missing 4 bases and J is missing 2 bases, with 8 bases of the junction outside any gene match. CDR1 and CDR2 (SGDLS, YYNGEE) derive from the germline V gene. The CDR3 holds 17 amino acids from the cysteine to the phenylalanine. Solely the CDR3 DNA is kept, with 51 bases framed from the first base.

The data originate from a study of response to subunit inactivated influenza vaccine (dated by TCRdb to 2016 to 2018). For context, the study as a whole: To follow how T cells responded to a trivalent subunit inactivated influenza vaccine, the researchers relied on deep quantitative profiling of the T cell receptor repertoire.

The paper's findings and limits, for the study overall: The authors suggested that each seasonal influenza vaccination may recruit only a limited number of new T cells.

The receptor comes from a man between 50 and 75 years old who received an inactivated influenza vaccine. Donor details come from another sample of the same person, matched by shared clones. The specimen comprised CD8+ T cells sorted from PBMCs, sampled less than 30 months after vaccination. Here the chain combines TRBV9 and TRBJ2-1, and 11 junction bases match TRBD2. The DNA sequence is TGTGCCAGCAGCTCGCGACTAGCGGGAAATACCTACAATGAGCAGTTCTTC. This is translated as CASSSRLAGNTYNEQFF.